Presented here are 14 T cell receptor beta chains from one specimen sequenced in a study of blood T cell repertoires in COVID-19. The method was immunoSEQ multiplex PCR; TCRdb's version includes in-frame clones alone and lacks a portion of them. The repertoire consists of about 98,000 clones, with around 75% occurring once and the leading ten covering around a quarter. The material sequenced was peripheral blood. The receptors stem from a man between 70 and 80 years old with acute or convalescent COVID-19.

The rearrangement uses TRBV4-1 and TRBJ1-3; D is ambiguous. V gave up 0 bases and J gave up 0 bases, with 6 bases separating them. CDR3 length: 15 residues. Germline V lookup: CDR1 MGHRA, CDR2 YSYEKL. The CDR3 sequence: CASSQDRNSGNTIYF. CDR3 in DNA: TGCGCCAGCAGCCAAGACCGTAACTCTGGAAACACCATATATTTT.

The CDR3 spells CASSPPGTGGSGANVLTF. DNA of the CDR3: TGTGCCAGTAGCCCGCCCGGGACGGGGGGCTCTGGGGCCAACGTCCTGACTTTC. The rearrangement uses TRBV19 and TRBJ2-6, with 7 positions matching TRBD2. The germline CDR1 and CDR2 sequences are LNHDA and SQIVND (reference sequence). The CDR3 totals 18 residues. V gave up 6 bases and J gave up 0 bases; unmatched junction bases: 11.

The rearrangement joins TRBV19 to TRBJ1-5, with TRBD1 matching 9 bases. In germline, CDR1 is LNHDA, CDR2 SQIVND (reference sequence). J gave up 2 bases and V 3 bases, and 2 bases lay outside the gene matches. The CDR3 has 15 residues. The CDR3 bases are TGTGCCAGTAGTATCACAGGGGGCGGCAATCAGCCCCAGCATTTT. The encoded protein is CASSITGGGNQPQHF.

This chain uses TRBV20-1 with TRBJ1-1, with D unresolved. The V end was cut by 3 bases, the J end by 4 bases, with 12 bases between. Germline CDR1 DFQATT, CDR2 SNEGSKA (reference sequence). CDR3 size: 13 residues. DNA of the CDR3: TGCAGTGCTAGTGAGACCGAGGGCACTGAAGCTTTCTTT. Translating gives CSASETEGTEAFF.

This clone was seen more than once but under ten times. CDR3 in amino acids: CASSHGQFNSPLHF. CDR3 sequence (DNA): TGTGCCAGCAGTCATGGACAGTTTAATTCACCCCTCCACTTT. This sequence joins TRBV7-9 and TRBJ1-6, with TRBD1 as a possible D gene (6 bases). Germline-derived CDR1 and CDR2 are SEHNR and FQNEAQ (reference sequence). The CDR3 loop spans 14 amino acids. V lost 6 bases, J lost 6 bases, and 12 bases lay in between.

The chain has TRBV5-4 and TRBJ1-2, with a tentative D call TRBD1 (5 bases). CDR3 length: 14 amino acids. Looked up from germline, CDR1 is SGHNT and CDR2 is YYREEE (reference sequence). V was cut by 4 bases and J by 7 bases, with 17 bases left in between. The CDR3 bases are TGTGCCAGCAGCACGGGGACTGTGCGTATTGGCTACACCTTC. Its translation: CASSTGTVRIGYTF.

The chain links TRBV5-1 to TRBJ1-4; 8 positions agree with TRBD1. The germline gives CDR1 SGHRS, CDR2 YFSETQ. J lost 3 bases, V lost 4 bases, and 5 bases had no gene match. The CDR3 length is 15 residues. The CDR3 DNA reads TGCGCCAGCAGCCGGGGGACAGGTTCTAATGAAAAACTGTTTTTT. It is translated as CASSRGTGSNEKLFF.

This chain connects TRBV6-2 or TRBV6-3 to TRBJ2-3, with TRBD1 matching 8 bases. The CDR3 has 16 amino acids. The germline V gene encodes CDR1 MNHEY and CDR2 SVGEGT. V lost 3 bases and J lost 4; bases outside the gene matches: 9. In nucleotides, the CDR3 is TGTGCCAGCAGTTATCACAGGACAGGGTCCCCAGATACGCAGTATTTT. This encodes CASSYHRTGSPDTQYF.

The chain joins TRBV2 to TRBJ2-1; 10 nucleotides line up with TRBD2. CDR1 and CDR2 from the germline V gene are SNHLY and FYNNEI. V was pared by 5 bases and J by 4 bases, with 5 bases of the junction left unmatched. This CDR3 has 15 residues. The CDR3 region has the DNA TGTGCCAGCAGTCGGGGGACTAGCGAGTACAATGAGCAGTTCTTC. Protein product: CASSRGTSEYNEQFF.

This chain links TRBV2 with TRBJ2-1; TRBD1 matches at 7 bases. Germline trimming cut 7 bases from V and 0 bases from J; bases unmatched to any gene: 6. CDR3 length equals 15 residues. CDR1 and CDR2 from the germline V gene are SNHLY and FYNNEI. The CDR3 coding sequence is TGTGCCAGCAAGGGGGACAGAGACTCCTACAATGAGCAGTTCTTC. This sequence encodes CASKGDRDSYNEQFF.

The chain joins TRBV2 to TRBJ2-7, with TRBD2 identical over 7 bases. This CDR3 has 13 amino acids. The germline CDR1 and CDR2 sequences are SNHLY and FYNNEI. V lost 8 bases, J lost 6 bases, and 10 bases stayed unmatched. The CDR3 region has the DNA TGTGCCAGCTGCGGCATCCCGGGGGGCGAGCAGTACTTC. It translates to CASCGIPGGEQYF.

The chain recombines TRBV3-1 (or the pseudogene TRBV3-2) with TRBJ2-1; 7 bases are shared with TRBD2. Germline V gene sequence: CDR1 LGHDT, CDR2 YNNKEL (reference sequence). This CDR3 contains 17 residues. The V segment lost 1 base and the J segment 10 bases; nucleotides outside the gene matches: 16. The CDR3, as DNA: TGTGCCAGCAGCCAAGCACTGATGGCTAGCGGCCCCCCCGAGCAGTTCTTC. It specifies CASSQALMASGPPEQFF.

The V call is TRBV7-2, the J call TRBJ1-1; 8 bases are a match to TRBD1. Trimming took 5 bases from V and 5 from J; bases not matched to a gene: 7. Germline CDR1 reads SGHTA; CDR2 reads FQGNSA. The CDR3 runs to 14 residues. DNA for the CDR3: TGTGCCAGCAGCCCAGGACAGGGAGGGACTGAAGCTTTCTTT. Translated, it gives CASSPGQGGTEAFF.

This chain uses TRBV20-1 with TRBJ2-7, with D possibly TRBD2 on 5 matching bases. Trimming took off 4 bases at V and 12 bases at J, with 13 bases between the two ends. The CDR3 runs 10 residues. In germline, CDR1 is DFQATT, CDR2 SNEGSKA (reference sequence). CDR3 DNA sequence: TGCAGTGCTATGACGGAGGCCGCGTACTTC. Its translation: CSAMTEAAYF.